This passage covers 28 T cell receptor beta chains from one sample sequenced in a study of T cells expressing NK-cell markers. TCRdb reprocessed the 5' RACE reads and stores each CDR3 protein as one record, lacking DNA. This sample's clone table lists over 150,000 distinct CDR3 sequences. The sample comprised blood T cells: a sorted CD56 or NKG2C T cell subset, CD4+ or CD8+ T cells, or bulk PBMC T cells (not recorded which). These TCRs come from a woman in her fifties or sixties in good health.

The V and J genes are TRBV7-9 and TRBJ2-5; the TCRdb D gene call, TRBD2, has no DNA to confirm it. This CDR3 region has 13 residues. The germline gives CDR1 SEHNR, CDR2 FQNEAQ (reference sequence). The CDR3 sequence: CASSTSSQETQYF.

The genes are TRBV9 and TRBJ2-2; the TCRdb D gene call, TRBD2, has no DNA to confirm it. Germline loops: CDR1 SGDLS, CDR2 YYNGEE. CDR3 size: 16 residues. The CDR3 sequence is CASSAGVETSGGELFF.

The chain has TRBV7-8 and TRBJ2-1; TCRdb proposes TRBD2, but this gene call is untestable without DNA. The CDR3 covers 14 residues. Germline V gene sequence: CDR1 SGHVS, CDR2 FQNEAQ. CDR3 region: CASSSSGRVDEQFF.

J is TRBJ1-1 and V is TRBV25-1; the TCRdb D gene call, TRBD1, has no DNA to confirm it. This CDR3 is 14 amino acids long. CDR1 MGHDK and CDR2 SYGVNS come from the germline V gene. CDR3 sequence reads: CAIRDRVTDTEAFF.

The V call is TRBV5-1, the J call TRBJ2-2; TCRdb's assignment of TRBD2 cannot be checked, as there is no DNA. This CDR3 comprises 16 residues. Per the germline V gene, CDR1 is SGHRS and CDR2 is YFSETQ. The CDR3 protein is CASSWGLAGYTGELFF.

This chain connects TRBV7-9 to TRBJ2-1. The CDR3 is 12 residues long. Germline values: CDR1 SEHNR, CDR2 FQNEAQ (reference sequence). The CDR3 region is CASSLIWDEQFF.

CDR3 sequence reads: CASSLSRDRDTQYF. The chain is built from TRBV27 and TRBJ2-3; TCRdb gives TRBD2 as the D gene, but with no DNA this cannot be confirmed. Germline assignment: CDR1 MNHEY and CDR2 SMNVEV (reference sequence). This CDR3 is 14 amino acids long.

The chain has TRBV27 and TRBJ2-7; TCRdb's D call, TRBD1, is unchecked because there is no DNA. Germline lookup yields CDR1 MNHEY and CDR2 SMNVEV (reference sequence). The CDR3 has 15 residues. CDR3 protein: CASLKYRAAGGEQYF.

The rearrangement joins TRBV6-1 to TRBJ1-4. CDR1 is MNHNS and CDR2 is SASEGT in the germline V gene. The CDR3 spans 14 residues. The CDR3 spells CASSEASWTGKLFF.

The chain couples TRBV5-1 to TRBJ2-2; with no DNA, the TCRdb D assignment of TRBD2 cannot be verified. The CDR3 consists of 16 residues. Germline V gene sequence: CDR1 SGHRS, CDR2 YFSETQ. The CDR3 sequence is CASSLSSGRNTGELFF.

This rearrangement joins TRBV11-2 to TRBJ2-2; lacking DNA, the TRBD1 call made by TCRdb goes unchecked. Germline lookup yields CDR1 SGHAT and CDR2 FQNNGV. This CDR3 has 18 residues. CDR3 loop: CASSLDYRGRTNTGELFF. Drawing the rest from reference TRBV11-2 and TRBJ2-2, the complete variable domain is EAGVAQSPRYKIIEKRQSVAFWCNPISGHATLYWYQQILGQGPKLLIQFQNNGVVDDSQLPKDRFSAERLKGVDSTLKIQPAKLEDSAVYLCASSLDYRGRTNTGELFFGEGSRLTVL.

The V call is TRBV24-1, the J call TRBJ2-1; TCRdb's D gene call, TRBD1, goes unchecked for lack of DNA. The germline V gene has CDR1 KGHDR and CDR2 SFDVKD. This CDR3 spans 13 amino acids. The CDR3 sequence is CATSDRDSNEQFF.

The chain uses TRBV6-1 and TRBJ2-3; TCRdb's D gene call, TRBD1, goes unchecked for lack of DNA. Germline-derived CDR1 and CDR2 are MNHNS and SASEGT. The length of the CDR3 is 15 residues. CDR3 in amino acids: CASSPYRQGDGTQYF.

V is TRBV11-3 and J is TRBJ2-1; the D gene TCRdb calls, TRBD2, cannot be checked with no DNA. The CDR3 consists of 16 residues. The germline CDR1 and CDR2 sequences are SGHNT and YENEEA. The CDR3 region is CASSLPWGTSANEQFF.

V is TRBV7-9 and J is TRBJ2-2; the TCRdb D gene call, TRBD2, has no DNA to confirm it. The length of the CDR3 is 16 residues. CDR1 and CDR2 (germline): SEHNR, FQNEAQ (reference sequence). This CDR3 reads CASSHLPDKNTGELFF.

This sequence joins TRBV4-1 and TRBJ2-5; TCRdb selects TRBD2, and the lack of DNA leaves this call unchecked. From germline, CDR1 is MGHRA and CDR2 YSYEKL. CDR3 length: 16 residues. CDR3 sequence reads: CASSHGLAGGEETQYF.

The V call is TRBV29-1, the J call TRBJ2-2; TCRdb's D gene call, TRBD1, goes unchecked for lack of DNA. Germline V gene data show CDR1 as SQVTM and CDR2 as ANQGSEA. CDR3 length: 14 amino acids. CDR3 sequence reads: CSVEATGSTGELFF.

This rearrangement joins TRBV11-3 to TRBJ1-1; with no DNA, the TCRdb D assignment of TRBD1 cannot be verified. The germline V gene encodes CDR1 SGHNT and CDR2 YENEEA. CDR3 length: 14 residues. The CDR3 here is CASSFQTGNTEAFF.

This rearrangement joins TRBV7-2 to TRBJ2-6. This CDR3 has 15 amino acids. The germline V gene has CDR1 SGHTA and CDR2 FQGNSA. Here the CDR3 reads CASSLDGSGANVLTF.

CDR3 sequence: CASSLGPDRGLRQPQHF. The chain employs TRBV4-1 and TRBJ1-5; the TCRdb D gene call, TRBD1, has no DNA to confirm it. Germline V gene sequence: CDR1 MGHRA, CDR2 YSYEKL. This CDR3 spans 17 amino acids.

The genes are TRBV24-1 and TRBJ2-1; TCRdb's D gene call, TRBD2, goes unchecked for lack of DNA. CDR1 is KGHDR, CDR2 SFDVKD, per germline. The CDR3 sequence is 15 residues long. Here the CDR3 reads CATSDLPSGTHEQFF.

This chain's CDR3 is CASKPGQGASGELFF. J is TRBJ2-2 and V is TRBV6-6; with no DNA, the TCRdb D assignment of TRBD1 cannot be verified. Germline V gene sequence: CDR1 MNHNY, CDR2 SVGAGI (reference sequence). The length of the CDR3 is 15 residues.

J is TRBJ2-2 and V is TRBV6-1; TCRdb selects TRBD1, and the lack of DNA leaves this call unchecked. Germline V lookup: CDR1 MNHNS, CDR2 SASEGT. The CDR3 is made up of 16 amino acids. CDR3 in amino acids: CASSTGGDPNTGELFF.

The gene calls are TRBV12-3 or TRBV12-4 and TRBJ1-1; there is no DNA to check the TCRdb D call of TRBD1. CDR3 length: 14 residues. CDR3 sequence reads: CASSETGGYTEAFF.

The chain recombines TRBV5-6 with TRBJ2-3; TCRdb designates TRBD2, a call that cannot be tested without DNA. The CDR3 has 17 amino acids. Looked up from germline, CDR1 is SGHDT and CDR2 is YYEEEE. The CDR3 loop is CASSLALGGSVADTQYF. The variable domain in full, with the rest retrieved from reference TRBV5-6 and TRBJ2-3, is DAGVTQSPTHLIKTRGQQVTLRCSPKSGHDTVSWYQQALGQGPQFIFQYYEEEERQRGNFPDRFSGHQFPNYSSELNVNALLLGDSALYLCASSLALGGSVADTQYFGPGTRLTVL.

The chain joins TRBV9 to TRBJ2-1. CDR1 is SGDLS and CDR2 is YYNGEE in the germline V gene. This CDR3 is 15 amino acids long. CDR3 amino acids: CASSVDGQSYNEQFF.

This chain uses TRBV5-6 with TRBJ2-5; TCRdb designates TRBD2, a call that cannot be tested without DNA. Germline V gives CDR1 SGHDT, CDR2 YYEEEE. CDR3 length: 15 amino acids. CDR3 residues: CASSLALAEQETQYF.

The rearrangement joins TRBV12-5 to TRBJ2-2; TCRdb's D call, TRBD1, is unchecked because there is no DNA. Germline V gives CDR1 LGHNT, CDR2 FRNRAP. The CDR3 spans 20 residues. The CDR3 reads CASGSRDRLWTSGSTGELFF.